This T cell receptor (beta chain) is drawn from a study of regulatory T cells in long-lasting Graves disease. Researchers made TCR beta libraries by using iRepertoire HTBI primers and running Arm-PCR on CDR3 regions. One entry per CDR3 protein results from TCRdb running MiXCR on the multiplex PCR reads. The sample lists around 360,000 distinct CDR3 sequences; around 15% were seen once. Indicated time point: newly diagnosed GD, antithyroid drugs for less than 3 months. Isolated PBMC RNA provided the starting material for the TCR library. CDR1 PRHDT and CDR2 FYEKMQ come from the germline V gene (reference sequence). This CDR3 contains 16 residues. The trim removed 1 base at V and 2 bases at J, leaving 3 bases unmatched. This sample was shared with a second study, whose subject was T cells in Graves' hyperthyroidism and ophthalmopathy.

This sample comprised peripheral blood mononuclear cells (PBMCs), obtained at new diagnosis, from a patient treated with antithyroid drugs. The receptor comes from a woman younger than 35 with Graves disease. This chain joins TRBV13 and TRBJ2-3; 10 nucleotides align to TRBD2. CDR3 in DNA: TGTGCCAGCAGCTTAGAGAGCGGGGGGGACACAGATACGCAGTATTTT. This translates into CASSLESGGDTDTQYF. The variable domain in full, completed from reference TRBV13 and TRBJ2-3, reads AAGVIQSPRHLIKEKRETATLKCYPIPRHDTVYWYQQGPGQDPQFLISFYEKMQSDKGSIPDRFSAQQFSDYHSELNMSSLELGDSALYFCASSLESGGDTDTQYFGPGTRLTVL.